The 27 T cell receptor beta chains reported below all come from one sample, sequenced in a study of blood T cell repertoires in COVID-19. TCRdb's table, derived via immunoSEQ multiplex PCR, lists solely in-frame clones and lacks some. This sample carries around 60,000 clones, over 60% of them seen once, and the ten largest clones take approximately 21%. Sequenced input: peripheral blood. The receptor source for this set is a man between 25 and 39 years old with COVID-19, enrolled during active disease.

The table lists this clone with a few counts. The V gene is TRBV7-2, the J gene TRBJ1-2; perhaps TRBD1 as D (6 bases). The CDR3 loop spans 16 amino acids. With 4 bases removed from V and 5 bases from J, the gap between germline ends came to 20 bases. Germline V gene lookup returns CDR1 SGHTA and CDR2 FQGNSA. CDR3 loop: CASSSRPAGEKYGYTF. The CDR3 DNA sequence: TGTGCCAGCAGCTCCCGACCAGCAGGGGAGAAGTATGGCTACACCTTC.

The V and J genes are TRBV28 and TRBJ2-7; D is unclear. Germline V CDR1 and CDR2: MDHEN, SYDVKM. V was shortened by 2 bases and J by 3 bases, with 11 bases between the two germline ends. This CDR3 is built from 14 residues. For the CDR3, the DNA is TGTGCCAGCAGTTTAAGAGGTACGAGCTACGAGCAGTACTTC. This gives the protein CASSLRGTSYEQYF.

V and J are TRBV6-1 and TRBJ1-5; possibly TRBD1 for D (6 bases). The length of the CDR3 is 17 residues. V lost 0 bases and J lost 0, with 12 bases in between. CDR1 and CDR2 from the germline V gene are MNHNS and SASEGT. The CDR3 here is CASSEAPGASSNQPQHF. CDR3 sequence (DNA): TGTGCCAGCAGTGAAGCGCCAGGGGCTAGTAGCAATCAGCCCCAGCATTTT.

The rearrangement links TRBV10-3 to TRBJ2-7; no firm D call. The CDR3 spans 12 residues. V gave up 10 bases and J gave up 5 bases, with 15 bases separating them. CDR1 ENHRY and CDR2 SYGVKD come from the germline V gene. CDR3 sequence reads: CATVSGSHEQYF. DNA for the CDR3: TGTGCCACGGTATCGGGTTCCCACGAGCAGTACTTC.

This clone came up a few times. V gene TRBV20-1 combines with J gene TRBJ1-2; TRBD1 matches at 9 bases. Germline V lookup: CDR1 DFQATT, CDR2 SNEGSKA (reference sequence). J was trimmed by 10 bases and V by 4 bases; bases with no gene match: 4. This CDR3 has 11 residues. The CDR3 loop is CSATRTGDYTF. The CDR3 DNA is TGCAGTGCTACTAGGACAGGGGACTACACCTTC.

In its sample, this clone was seen a few times. This rearrangement joins TRBV19 to TRBJ1-5; possibly TRBD1 for D (6 bases). Germline assignment: CDR1 LNHDA and CDR2 SQIVND (reference sequence). This CDR3 contains 14 residues. Trimming left V 7 bases short and J 6 bases short, with 16 bases between. CDR3 coding DNA: TGTGCCAGTAACGCGCGGGGGGGCGGTCAGCCCCAGCATTTT. Protein sequence: CASNARGGGQPQHF.

The chain carries TRBV5-1 and TRBJ2-1; 7 bases are shared with TRBD2. Germline CDR1 SGHRS, CDR2 YFSETQ. With 0 bases clipped from V and 8 bases from J, the junction kept 5 bases outside the gene matches. The CDR3 covers 14 residues. CDR3 sequence (DNA): TGCGCCAGCAGCTTGGGCGGGGGAGAGGATGAGCAGTTCTTC. This gives the protein CASSLGGGEDEQFF.

The J gene is TRBJ1-2, the V gene TRBV7-3, with D perhaps TRBD1 (5 bases). In germline, CDR1 is SGHTA, CDR2 FQGTGA. V lost 2 bases, J lost 8 bases, and 12 bases lay in between. This CDR3 is built from 13 residues. CDR3 in amino acids: CASSLARGRGYTF. The DNA for the CDR3 is TGTGCCAGCAGCTTAGCTCGGGGGAGAGGCTACACCTTC.

The chain combines TRBV9 with TRBJ1-1; D is ambiguous. Trimming took off 4 bases at V and 3 bases at J, with 10 bases between the two ends. The CDR3 extends over 13 amino acids. Per germline, CDR1 SGDLS and CDR2 YYNGEE. CDR3: CASSHTTHTEAFF. CDR3 coding DNA: TGTGCCAGCAGCCATACAACCCACACTGAAGCTTTCTTT. The full variable domain, in which reference TRBV9 and TRBJ1-1 provide the parts outside the CDR3, is DSGVTQTPKHLITATGQRVTLRCSPRSGDLSVYWYQQSLDQGLQFLIQYYNGEERAKGNILERFSAQQFPDLHSELNLSSLELGDSALYFCASSHTTHTEAFFGQGTRLTVV.

The chain recombines TRBV6-6 with TRBJ2-7; no clear D. In germline, CDR1 is MNHNY, CDR2 SVGAGI (reference sequence). Trimming stripped 2 bases from V and 0 bases from J, with 8 bases between. The length of the CDR3 is 14 residues. This CDR3 reads CASSYEGDSYEQYF. The CDR3, as DNA: TGTGCCAGCAGTTACGAAGGAGACTCCTACGAGCAGTACTTC.

V gene TRBV6-5 combines with J gene TRBJ1-4, with D possibly TRBD1 on 6 matching bases. CDR1 and CDR2 from the germline V gene are MNHEY and SVGAGI. The CDR3 loop spans 16 amino acids. V lost 0 bases and J 5 bases, leaving 13 bases between the germline ends. The CDR3 region has the DNA TGTGCCAGCAGTTACTCGGCAGGGGCGCCAAATGAAAAACTGTTTTTT. It specifies CASSYSAGAPNEKLFF.

J is TRBJ2-5 and V is TRBV27, with 10 positions matching TRBD1. Trimming removed 5 bases from V and 4 bases from J; junction bases left unmatched: 7. Germline CDR1 is MNHEY and CDR2 is SMNVEV (reference sequence). This CDR3 contains 15 residues. CDR3 in DNA: TGTGCCAGCAGTCCCGGGACAGGGGAAGCAGAGACCCAGTACTTC. It codes for CASSPGTGEAETQYF.

V is TRBV7-9 and J is TRBJ1-2; 11 nucleotides line up with TRBD1. Per germline, CDR1 SEHNR and CDR2 FQNEAQ (reference sequence). CDR3 size: 15 residues. V trimming: 4 bases; J trimming: 7 bases; junction bases outside the gene matches: 8. The CDR3 region is CASSSRGQGAGGYTF. The CDR3 DNA reads TGTGCCAGCAGCTCTCGCGGACAGGGGGCTGGTGGCTACACCTTC.

V usage is TRBV4-1 and J usage is TRBJ2-1; tentatively, D is TRBD2 (7 bases). The CDR3 runs to 15 residues. The germline V gene has CDR1 MGHRA and CDR2 YSYEKL. The V gene lost 3 bases and the J gene lost 7 bases, with 16 bases spanning the gap. As DNA, the CDR3 is TGCGCCAGCAGCCACATGGGGGGGGCTGAGAATGAGCAGTTCTTC. Amino acid sequence: CASSHMGGAENEQFF.

The chain employs TRBV28 and TRBJ1-2, with D possibly TRBD1 on 5 matching bases. V dropped 5 bases and J dropped 0 bases, with 7 bases sitting between them. Germline V gene lookup returns CDR1 MDHEN and CDR2 SYDVKM. The CDR3 has 13 residues. The CDR3 DNA follows: TGTGCCAGCAGTGAGGACACTAACTATGGCTACACCTTC. This gives the protein CASSEDTNYGYTF.

The V and J genes are TRBV28 and TRBJ1-5; D might be TRBD1 (6 bases). Per germline, CDR1 MDHEN and CDR2 SYDVKM. CDR3 length equals 12 residues. V lost 8 bases to trimming and J lost 6 bases, with 11 bases between them. As DNA, the CDR3 is TGTGCCAGCGTGACAGGCCCTCAGCCCCAGCATTTT. This gives the protein CASVTGPQPQHF.

The CDR3 nucleotides read TGTGCCAGTAGTATGCGGGGGGACGGGTATGGCTACACCTTC. Translated: CASSMRGDGYGYTF. This chain links TRBV19 with TRBJ1-2; D is perhaps TRBD1 (5 bases). Looked up from germline, CDR1 is LNHDA and CDR2 is SQIVND (reference sequence). The CDR3 runs 14 residues. V was clipped by 3 bases and J by 5 bases, with 13 bases between them.

The gene calls are TRBV6-5 and TRBJ2-5, with 8 nucleotides matching TRBD2. This CDR3 has 15 residues. CDR1 and CDR2 from the germline V gene are MNHEY and SVGAGI. The trim removed 6 bases at V and 5 bases at J, leaving 11 bases unmatched. CDR3 sequence reads: CASSRTGGYRETQYF. CDR3 coding DNA: TGTGCCAGCAGCCGCACGGGGGGGTACCGCGAGACCCAGTACTTC.

This chain joins TRBV11-2 and TRBJ2-1; possibly TRBD2 for D (5 bases). Deletions cut 3 bases from V and 6 bases from J, with 18 bases between. The germline CDR1 and CDR2 sequences are SGHAT and FQNNGV. The CDR3 runs 16 residues. Written as DNA, the CDR3 is TGTGCCAGCAGCTTTGGGAGTCGGACGGTTCGCAATGAGCAGTTCTTC. It encodes CASSFGSRTVRNEQFF.

The chain recombines TRBV19 with TRBJ1-2; the D gene is possibly TRBD1 (6 bases). V was cut by 5 bases and J by 4 bases, with 17 bases left in between. This CDR3 has 15 residues. Germline V gene lookup returns CDR1 LNHDA and CDR2 SQIVND (reference sequence). The CDR3 sequence is CASSARGGSSYGYTF. The CDR3 region has the DNA TGTGCCAGTAGTGCCCGAGGGGGATCGAGCTATGGCTACACCTTC.

There are a few counts of this clone. The chain uses TRBV3-1 (or the pseudogene TRBV3-2) and TRBJ1-5; D remains unclear. V lost 5 bases, J lost 3 bases, and 20 bases lay in between. This CDR3 contains 17 residues. Germline V gives CDR1 LGHDT, CDR2 YNNKEL (reference sequence). CDR3: CASSSNSPATPNQPQHF. In nucleotides, the CDR3 is TGTGCCAGCAGCAGCAACAGCCCCGCTACACCCAATCAGCCCCAGCATTTT.

The chain links TRBV7-9 to TRBJ1-1; D is perhaps TRBD1 (6 bases). Trimming pared 5 bases from V and 2 bases from J, leaving 15 bases between. This CDR3 comprises 15 residues. Per the germline V gene, CDR1 is SEHNR and CDR2 is FQNEAQ (reference sequence). The CDR3 region is CASSAPGTPNTEAFF. CDR3 sequence (DNA): TGTGCCAGCAGCGCACCCGGGACACCAAACACTGAAGCTTTCTTT.

The table lists this clone with a few counts. The rearrangement uses TRBV10-3 and TRBJ2-3; the match to TRBD2 covers 9 bases. The CDR3 consists of 15 residues. V lost 4 bases to trimming and J lost 8 bases; unmatched junction nucleotides: 10. CDR1 ENHRY and CDR2 SYGVKD come from the germline V gene. The CDR3 DNA is TGTGCCATCAGTGGTCGGGGGACTAGCTTGGTTACGCAGTATTTT. It specifies CAISGRGTSLVTQYF.

This clone showed up just once. The chain recombines TRBV9 with TRBJ2-7; D is uncertain. Trimming removed 0 bases from V and 3 bases from J, with 10 bases in between. The CDR3 is made up of 14 amino acids. The germline V gene has CDR1 SGDLS and CDR2 YYNGEE. The CDR3 here is CASSVDGASYEQYF. CDR3 coding DNA: TGTGCCAGCAGCGTAGACGGTGCTAGCTACGAGCAGTACTTC.

This sequence joins TRBV4-3 and TRBJ2-5, with D possibly TRBD2 on 6 matching bases. There are 15 residues in the CDR3. CDR1 and CDR2 from the germline V gene are LGHNA and YSLEER. V was pared by 6 bases and J by 2 bases, with 16 bases between. For the CDR3, the DNA is TGCGCCAGCAGTCGTACGGGACTCACGCAAGAGACCCAGTACTTC. It is translated as CASSRTGLTQETQYF.

This rearrangement joins TRBV29-1 to TRBJ2-3; no clear D. CDR1 and CDR2 (germline): SQVTM, ANQGSEA. Between the trimmed V and J ends, which lost 4 bases and 6 bases, there was a span of 14 bases. The CDR3 extends over 13 amino acids. The CDR3 region has the DNA TGCAGCGTTGCGGGTACCGGCGGTGATACGCAGTATTTT. Translated, it gives CSVAGTGGDTQYF.

The gene calls are TRBV5-4 and TRBJ2-5; TRBD2 matches 12 bases. This CDR3 region has 15 residues. V trimming: 1 base; J trimming: 4 bases; junction bases outside the gene matches: 2. Germline V CDR1 and CDR2: SGHNT, YYREEE (reference sequence). The DNA of the CDR3 is TGTGCCAGCAGCTTGACTAGCGGGAGGTCAGAGACCCAGTACTTC. Its protein is CASSLTSGRSETQYF.